Presented here are 26 T cell receptor beta chains from one specimen sequenced in a study of human T cells and chemical hapten exposure. Via MiXCR, TCRdb re-called the RACE reads, giving one row per CDR3 protein. Of about 140,000 distinct CDR3 sequences in the sample, roughly 12% were seen once. Sample time point: patch test 2, 6 weeks after DPC sensitization. Treatment specified: therapeutic diphenylcyclopropenone sensitization with weekly scalp DPC. The sequences come from whole blood, collected in connection with sensitization to the hapten diphenylcyclopropenone (DPC). Every receptor here comes from a woman between 45 and 65 years old with alopecia areata. Some clones in this sample may be carry-over from other donors' samples.

The chain employs TRBV7-2 and TRBJ1-4; D ambiguous. The germline V gene has CDR1 SGHTA and CDR2 FQGNSA. Trimming removed 5 bases from V and 10 bases from J, with 14 bases in between. CDR3 length: 13 residues. The CDR3 loop is CASSLDNMGKLFF. In DNA, the CDR3 is TGTGCCAGCAGCCTAGATAACATGGGAAAACTGTTTTTT.

This clonotype was picked up many times. The chain links TRBV11-2 to TRBJ2-3, with TRBD2 matching over 7 bases. This CDR3 is built from 15 residues. From germline, CDR1 is SGHAT and CDR2 FQNNGV. The junction had 6 bases not matched to a gene; V was cut back by 4 bases and J by 2 bases. For the CDR3, the DNA is TGTGCCAGCAGCTCCTTAGCGGGTTTCACAGATACGCAGTATTTT. It is translated as CASSSLAGFTDTQYF.

At least ten counts were recorded for this clonotype. V gene TRBV12-3 or TRBV12-4 combines with J gene TRBJ2-3; 7 positions match TRBD2. The CDR3 is 16 residues long. The V and J ends lost 8 bases and 2 bases, in that order; junction bases with no gene match: 13. CDR3: CASGERAGAPTDTQYF. The CDR3 nucleotides read TGTGCCAGCGGGGAGCGTGCGGGAGCCCCCACAGATACGCAGTATTTT.

The chain employs TRBV11-2 and TRBJ2-5; unclear D gene. The germline V gene encodes CDR1 SGHAT and CDR2 FQNNGV. This CDR3 has 14 amino acids. Between the trimmed V and J ends, which lost 1 base and 4 bases, there was a span of 10 bases. The CDR3 loop reads CASSLAGNLETQYF. The DNA of the CDR3 is TGTGCCAGCAGCTTAGCCGGCAACCTAGAGACCCAGTACTTC.

This clonotype was found a few times. This sequence joins TRBV15 and TRBJ1-5; a weak D match, TRBD1 (5 bases). V shed 0 bases and J shed 3 bases, with 15 bases lying between them. This CDR3 contains 17 residues. Germline V gene lookup returns CDR1 LNHNV and CDR2 YYDKDF (reference sequence). This CDR3 reads CATSREAYGGANQPQHF. CDR3 DNA sequence: TGTGCCACCAGCAGAGAGGCCTACGGGGGAGCCAATCAGCCCCAGCATTTT.

The V call is TRBV3-1, the J call TRBJ1-2; weak D call: TRBD1 (6 bases). CDR3 length equals 13 residues. The germline CDR1 and CDR2 sequences are LGHDT and YNNKEL (reference sequence). V was clipped by 3 bases and J by 8 bases, with 13 bases between them. The CDR3, as DNA: TGTGCCAGCAGCCAGGCCGGGGGCGCCGGCTACACCTTC. Protein product: CASSQAGGAGYTF.

In its sample, this clonotype was seen many times. The rearrangement uses TRBV7-3 and TRBJ1-2; perhaps TRBD1 as D (6 bases). The V end lost 5 bases, the J end lost 6 bases, and 16 bases lay between the germline ends. Germline values: CDR1 SGHTA, CDR2 FQGTGA. There are 14 residues in the CDR3. DNA for the CDR3: TGTGCCAGCAGCCTAGTAGGGGGGAGTAATGGCTACACCTTC. Translation: CASSLVGGSNGYTF.

This clonotype was seen more than once but under ten times. The CDR3 loop is CASSYEGISGNTIYF. The CDR3 DNA is TGTGCCAGCAGTTACGAAGGCATCTCTGGAAACACCATATATTTT. The J gene is TRBJ1-3, the V gene TRBV6-6, with no clear D. Deletions cut 2 bases from V and 0 bases from J, with 8 bases between. Germline lookup yields CDR1 MNHNY and CDR2 SVGAGI (reference sequence). There are 15 residues in the CDR3.

J is TRBJ1-2 and V is TRBV5-4; D is unresolved. The germline V and J ends were trimmed by 5 bases and 6 bases, with 11 bases remaining between them. The CDR3 is 12 amino acids. Germline V lookup: CDR1 SGHNT, CDR2 YYREEE (reference sequence). CDR3 DNA sequence: TGTGCCAGCAGGCCCGACGGCAATGGCTACACCTTC. Protein: CASRPDGNGYTF. Full variable domain (remainder filled in from reference TRBV5-4 and TRBJ1-2): ETGVTQSPTHLIKTRGQQVTLRCSSQSGHNTVSWYQQALGQGPQFIFQYYREEENGRGNFPPRFSGLQFPNYSSELNVNALELDDSALYLCASRPDGNGYTFGSGTRLTVV.

The rearrangement links TRBV12-5 to TRBJ1-3; maybe TRBD1 (5 bases). CDR3 length: 14 amino acids. The germline gives CDR1 LGHNT, CDR2 FRNRAP. Trimming removed 3 bases from V and 1 base from J, with 7 bases in between. The CDR3 sequence is CASGLGASGNTIYF. The CDR3 nucleotides read TGTGCTAGTGGTTTAGGGGCTTCTGGAAACACCATATATTTT.

In its sample, this clonotype was seen many times. This rearrangement joins TRBV4-2 to TRBJ2-3, with D possibly being TRBD2 (6 bases). Germline V gene sequence: CDR1 LGHNA, CDR2 YNFKEQ. The V and J ends lost 3 bases and 2 bases respectively, with 9 bases between them. The CDR3 consists of 14 residues. The CDR3 region has the DNA TGTGCCAGCAGCCAGGGACTTGCCACAGATACGCAGTATTTT. Protein product: CASSQGLATDTQYF.

The genes are TRBV12-3 or TRBV12-4 and TRBJ2-5; perhaps TRBD1 as D (6 bases). Trimming removed 3 bases at V and 7 bases at J, with 12 bases between. There are 13 residues in the CDR3. The CDR3 loop is CASSFSLGGTQYF. CDR3 DNA: TGTGCCAGCAGTTTCTCCCTAGGGGGGACCCAGTACTTC.

This clonotype was seen repeatedly, ten times or more. The chain recombines TRBV3-1 with TRBJ1-3, with D unclear. Germline V gene lookup returns CDR1 LGHDT and CDR2 YNNKEL (reference sequence). CDR3 length: 16 residues. V was clipped by 1 base and J by 6 bases, with 16 bases between them. The CDR3 spells CASSQAPSTFQNTIYF. The CDR3 DNA is TGTGCCAGCAGCCAAGCCCCCTCGACATTTCAAAACACCATATATTTT.

This clonotype was recorded many times. This rearrangement joins TRBV12-3 or TRBV12-4 to TRBJ2-7, with a possible D match to TRBD2 (5 bases). The CDR3 extends over 13 amino acids. Trimming stripped 1 base from V and 3 bases from J, with 7 bases between. The CDR3: CASSLGGRYEQYF. CDR3 coding DNA: TGTGCCAGCAGTTTAGGAGGGCGCTACGAGCAGTACTTC.

The chain couples TRBV3-1 to TRBJ2-3, with 8 bases lining up with TRBD2. CDR3 length: 15 amino acids. The V gene's germline CDR1 is LGHDT and CDR2 YNNKEL (reference sequence). Trimming removed 4 bases from V and 4 bases from J; junction bases left unmatched: 7. The CDR3 here is CASSLAGGRADTQYF. CDR3 coding DNA: TGTGCCAGCAGCCTGGCGGGAGGCCGGGCAGATACGCAGTATTTT.

V usage is TRBV29-1 and J usage is TRBJ2-7, with TRBD1 matching over 7 bases. This CDR3 contains 13 residues. Germline trimming cut 6 bases from V and 3 bases from J; bases unmatched to any gene: 8. Looked up from germline, CDR1 is SQVTM and CDR2 is ANQGSEA. The CDR3 nucleotides are TGCAGCGTGGCCGGACAGGCCTACTACGAGCAGTACTTC. It translates to CSVAGQAYYEQYF.

This clonotype showed up many times. The chain recombines TRBV6-2 or TRBV6-3 with TRBJ2-1; 7 positions agree with TRBD2. Germline loops: CDR1 MNHEY, CDR2 SVGEGT. The length of the CDR3 is 18 residues. V was clipped by 2 bases and J by 3 bases; unmatched bases: 13. The DNA for the CDR3 is TGTGCCAGCAGTTACCCCCGCGCTAGCGGATCCATCTACAATGAGCAGTTCTTC. It is translated as CASSYPRASGSIYNEQFF.

This clonotype appeared once. V usage is TRBV5-4 and J usage is TRBJ1-6; no reliable D call. The V gene's germline CDR1 is SGHNT and CDR2 YYREEE (reference sequence). CDR3 length equals 13 residues. V dropped 0 bases and J dropped 7 bases, with 5 bases sitting between them. CDR3 bases: TGTGCCAGCAGCTTGGACGTGAATTCACCCCTCCACTTT. It translates to CASSLDVNSPLHF.

The chain carries TRBV12-3 or TRBV12-4 and TRBJ1-6; the match to TRBD1 covers 11 bases. The CDR3 has 17 residues. J was trimmed by 6 bases and V by 4 bases; bases with no gene match: 8. Here the CDR3 reads CASSSIPGQGVNSPLHF. The DNA for the CDR3 is TGTGCCAGCAGTTCGATACCGGGACAGGGGGTTAATTCACCCCTCCACTTT.

This clonotype was counted a few times. This chain links TRBV5-1 with TRBJ2-2, with no clear D. Germline lookup yields CDR1 SGHRS and CDR2 YFSETQ. This CDR3 has 15 amino acids. The V and J ends lost 0 bases and 2 bases respectively, with 8 bases between them. The CDR3 here is CASSLGSQNTGELFF. Written as DNA, the CDR3 is TGCGCCAGCAGCTTGGGGAGCCAAAACACCGGGGAGCTGTTTTTT.

This clonotype has just a few counts. This rearrangement joins TRBV11-2 to TRBJ2-1, with 7 bases lining up with TRBD2. V was pared by 6 bases and J by 5 bases, with 10 bases of the junction left unmatched. The CDR3 spans 15 residues. Germline V gene lookup returns CDR1 SGHAT and CDR2 FQNNGV. The CDR3 DNA reads TGTGCCAGCAGTCACGGACTAGGGGCCGACAATGAGCAGTTCTTC. Its protein product is CASSHGLGADNEQFF. The variable domain in full, completed from reference TRBV11-2 and TRBJ2-1, reads EAGVAQSPRYKIIEKRQSVAFWCNPISGHATLYWYQQILGQGPKLLIQFQNNGVVDDSQLPKDRFSAERLKGVDSTLKIQPAKLEDSAVYLCASSHGLGADNEQFFGPGTRLTVL.

This clonotype was seen more than once but under ten times. The rearrangement links TRBV20-1 to TRBJ2-2; no firm D call. Trimming removed 3 bases at V and 8 bases at J, with 13 bases between. There are 13 residues in the CDR3. Germline V gene data show CDR1 as DFQATT and CDR2 as SNEGSKA (reference sequence). The CDR3 coding sequence is TGCAGTGCTAGGTCTAGTCCCACGGGGGAGCTGTTTTTT. Protein product: CSARSSPTGELFF.

In its sample, this clonotype was seen a few times. This rearrangement joins TRBV12-3 or TRBV12-4 to TRBJ1-2; D ambiguous. The CDR3 runs to 13 residues. The V and J ends lost 8 bases and 2 bases respectively, with 12 bases between them. CDR3 amino acids: CASGLTENYGYTF. The CDR3 region has the DNA TGTGCCAGCGGGCTGACGGAAAACTATGGCTACACCTTC.

The V gene is TRBV12-3 or TRBV12-4, the J gene TRBJ1-6; D is uncertain. The CDR3 is made up of 11 amino acids. The V end was cut by 5 bases, the J end by 6 bases, with 2 bases between. The CDR3 DNA is TGTGCCAGCAGTGGTAATTCACCCCTCCACTTT. Its translation: CASSGNSPLHF.

Many counts were recorded for this clonotype. CDR3 region: CASKISGELFF. DNA for the CDR3: TGTGCCAGTAAAATTTCCGGGGAGCTGTTTTTT. The gene calls are TRBV19 and TRBJ2-2; D not certain. CDR1 LNHDA and CDR2 SQIVND come from the germline V gene (reference sequence). Trimming took off 7 bases at V and 6 bases at J, with 6 bases between the two ends. This CDR3 is built from 11 residues.

The sample holds many counts of this clonotype. CDR3 region: CASSLGGRANEQFF. The CDR3 DNA reads TGTGCCAGCAGCTTAGGAGGGAGGGCCAATGAGCAGTTCTTC. The chain couples TRBV11-3 to TRBJ2-1; 7 bases align to TRBD2. J lost 6 bases, V lost 1 base, and 3 bases had no gene match. Per germline, CDR1 SGHNT and CDR2 YENEEA. This CDR3 is built from 14 residues.